A selection of T cell receptor beta chains follows, all from one sample in a study of T-cell reconstitution after alpha-beta-depleted transplantation in children. TCRdb called the PCR reads again in MiXCR, with one record for every CDR3 protein. The table lists 400,000 to 500,000 distinct CDR3 sequences, under 13% of them singletons. The sequences come from PBMCs from the stem cell graft donor, collected from the stem cell graft. The receptor source for this set is a human donor who donated a stem cell graft to a child with acute myeloid leukemia. CDR3s include the opening cysteine and the closing phenylalanine or tryptophan. Each record gives: clone size, D gene, V gene, J gene, CDR3 protein, CDR3 DNA. D genes are given only for firm matches. Rows give clone size only sometimes, using once, few, many, or a class for an expanded clone.

abundance: few
d_gene: TRBD2
v_gene: TRBV20-1
j_gene: TRBJ2-1
CDR3aa: CSARDGGGLANYNEQFF
CDR3nt: TGCAGTGCTAGAGATGGGGGGGGACTAGCGAACTACAATGAGCAGTTCTTC

abundance: few
d_gene: TRBD2
v_gene: TRBV7-2
j_gene: TRBJ2-2
CDR3aa: CASSEPGLAGPTGELFF
CDR3nt: TGTGCCAGCAGCGAACCGGGACTAGCGGGACCCACCGGGGAGCTGTTTTTT

abundance: many
d_gene: TRBD2
v_gene: TRBV12-3/TRBV12-4
j_gene: TRBJ2-5
CDR3aa: CASSFKLGSSGEKTNETQYF
CDR3nt: TGTGCCAGCAGTTTTAAATTGGGGTCTAGCGGAGAGAAAACGAACGAGACCCAGTACTTC

abundance: -
d_gene: TRBD2
v_gene: TRBV20-1
j_gene: TRBJ2-1
CDR3aa: CSARSGIVNEQFF
CDR3nt: TGCAGTGCTAGGAGCGGGATAGTCAATGAGCAGTTCTTC

abundance: few
d_gene: -
v_gene: TRBV19
j_gene: TRBJ1-1
CDR3aa: CASSWVTIGTEAFF
CDR3nt: TGTGCCAGTAGTTGGGTCACAATAGGCACTGAAGCTTTCTTT

abundance: -
d_gene: -
v_gene: TRBV6-6
j_gene: TRBJ2-7
CDR3aa: CASRETASYEQYF
CDR3nt: TGTGCCAGCAGGGAGACAGCTTCCTACGAGCAGTACTTC

abundance: -
d_gene: -
v_gene: TRBV30
j_gene: TRBJ1-2
CDR3aa: CAWSSGDGYGYTF
CDR3nt: TGTGCCTGGAGTTCAGGGGATGGCTATGGCTACACCTTC

abundance: few
d_gene: -
v_gene: TRBV7-2
j_gene: TRBJ2-1
CDR3aa: CASSTGPDNEQFF
CDR3nt: TGTGCCAGCAGCACGGGACCAGACAATGAGCAGTTCTTC

abundance: -
d_gene: TRBD1
v_gene: TRBV29-1
j_gene: TRBJ1-5
CDR3aa: CSVGEGTGNQPQHF
CDR3nt: TGCAGCGTTGGGGAGGGGACAGGCAATCAGCCCCAGCATTTT

abundance: many
d_gene: -
v_gene: TRBV20-1
j_gene: TRBJ2-3
CDR3aa: CSARSGDGTDTQYF
CDR3nt: TGCAGTGCTAGGTCAGGGGACGGCACAGATACGCAGTATTTT

abundance: few
d_gene: -
v_gene: TRBV5-5
j_gene: TRBJ2-5
CDR3aa: CASRSQGTPIQETQYF
CDR3nt: TGTGCCAGCAGATCACAAGGGACACCTATCCAAGAGACCCAGTACTTC

abundance: -
d_gene: TRBD1
v_gene: TRBV6-1
j_gene: TRBJ2-5
CDR3aa: CASTRLQDRGEETQYF
CDR3nt: TGTGCCAGCACCCGACTCCAGGACAGGGGGGAGGAGACCCAGTACTTC

abundance: few
d_gene: -
v_gene: TRBV7-8
j_gene: TRBJ2-4
CDR3aa: CASSLGHGIQYF
CDR3nt: TGTGCCAGCAGCTTAGGTCACGGCATTCAGTACTTC

abundance: few
d_gene: -
v_gene: TRBV9
j_gene: TRBJ1-1
CDR3aa: CASSVGGTGNTEAFF
CDR3nt: TGTGCCAGCAGCGTGGGAGGTACGGGGAACACTGAAGCTTTCTTT

abundance: -
d_gene: -
v_gene: TRBV20-1
j_gene: TRBJ2-6
CDR3aa: CSARGDRANVLTF
CDR3nt: TGCAGTGCTAGAGGGGACAGGGCCAACGTCCTGACTTTC

abundance: few
d_gene: TRBD1
v_gene: TRBV7-2
j_gene: TRBJ1-2
CDR3aa: CASSSHATGGSYGYTF
CDR3nt: TGTGCCAGCAGCTCTCACGCGACAGGGGGCTCTTATGGCTACACCTTC

abundance: -
d_gene: -
v_gene: TRBV12-3/TRBV12-4
j_gene: TRBJ2-5
CDR3aa: CASSAPGGLDETQYF
CDR3nt: TGTGCCAGCAGTGCCCCGGGGGGCCTTGATGAGACCCAGTACTTC

abundance: few
d_gene: TRBD1
v_gene: TRBV15
j_gene: TRBJ2-1
CDR3aa: CATSGANGTGLYNEQFF
CDR3nt: TGTGCCACCAGCGGAGCGAACGGGACAGGGCTGTACAATGAGCAGTTCTTC

abundance: -
d_gene: -
v_gene: TRBV3-1
j_gene: TRBJ1-2
CDR3aa: CASSKNADRRYYGYTF
CDR3nt: TGTGCCAGCAGTAAAAATGCGGACAGACGCTACTATGGCTACACCTTC

abundance: -
d_gene: -
v_gene: TRBV5-1
j_gene: TRBJ2-1
CDR3aa: CASSLRGSSLEQFF
CDR3nt: TGCGCCAGCAGCTTGCGGGGTAGCTCACTTGAGCAGTTCTTC

abundance: many
d_gene: TRBD1
v_gene: TRBV2
j_gene: TRBJ2-3
CDR3aa: CASRDRGLHTQYF
CDR3nt: TGTGCCAGCCGGGACAGGGGGCTACATACGCAGTATTTT